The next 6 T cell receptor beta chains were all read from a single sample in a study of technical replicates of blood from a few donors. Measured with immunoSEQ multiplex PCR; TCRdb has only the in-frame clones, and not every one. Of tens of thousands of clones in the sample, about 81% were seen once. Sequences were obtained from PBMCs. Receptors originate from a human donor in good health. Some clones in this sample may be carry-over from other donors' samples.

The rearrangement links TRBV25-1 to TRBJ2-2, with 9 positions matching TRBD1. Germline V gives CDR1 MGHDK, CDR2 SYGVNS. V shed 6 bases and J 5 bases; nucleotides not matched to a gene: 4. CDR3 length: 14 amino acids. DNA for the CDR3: TGTGCCAGCAGGGGGACAGGGACGACCGGGGAGCTGTTTTTT. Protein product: CASRGTGTTGELFF.

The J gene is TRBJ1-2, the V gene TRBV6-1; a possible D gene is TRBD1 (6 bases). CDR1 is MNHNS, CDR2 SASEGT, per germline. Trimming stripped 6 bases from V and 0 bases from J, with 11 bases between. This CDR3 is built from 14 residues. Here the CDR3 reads CASRRTATNYGYTF. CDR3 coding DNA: TGTGCCAGCAGACGGACAGCCACTAACTATGGCTACACCTTC.

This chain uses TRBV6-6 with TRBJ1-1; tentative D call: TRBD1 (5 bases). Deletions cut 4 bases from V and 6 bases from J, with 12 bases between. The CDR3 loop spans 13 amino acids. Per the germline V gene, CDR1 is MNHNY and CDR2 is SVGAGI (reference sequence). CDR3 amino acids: CASSSGGVAEAFF. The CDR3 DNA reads TGTGCCAGCAGTTCGGGAGGGGTTGCTGAAGCTTTCTTT.

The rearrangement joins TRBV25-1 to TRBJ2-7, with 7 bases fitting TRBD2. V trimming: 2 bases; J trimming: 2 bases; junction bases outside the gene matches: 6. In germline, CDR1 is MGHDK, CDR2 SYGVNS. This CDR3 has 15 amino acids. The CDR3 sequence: CASSEGARGAYEQYF. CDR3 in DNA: TGTGCCAGCAGTGAAGGGGCCCGGGGGGCCTACGAGCAGTACTTC.

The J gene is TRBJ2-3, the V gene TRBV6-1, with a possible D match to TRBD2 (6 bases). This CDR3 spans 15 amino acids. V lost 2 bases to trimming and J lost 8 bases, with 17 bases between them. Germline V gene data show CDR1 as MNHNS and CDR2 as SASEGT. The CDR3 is CASSETATTGVTQYF. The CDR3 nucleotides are TGTGCCAGCAGTGAAACGGCAACTACGGGGGTTACGCAGTATTTT.

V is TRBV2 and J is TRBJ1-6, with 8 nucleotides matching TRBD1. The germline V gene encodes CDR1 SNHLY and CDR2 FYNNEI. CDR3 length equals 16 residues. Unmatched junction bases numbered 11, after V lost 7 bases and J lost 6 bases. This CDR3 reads CASTLTGGQSNSPLHF. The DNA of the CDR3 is TGTGCCAGCACCCTTACAGGGGGTCAGAGTAATTCACCCCTCCACTTT. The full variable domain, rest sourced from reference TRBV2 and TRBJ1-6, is EPEVTQTPSHQVTQMGQEVILRCVPISNHLYFYWYRQILGQKVEFLVSFYNNEISEKSEIFDDQFSVERPDGSNFTLKIRSTKLEDSAMYFCASTLTGGQSNSPLHFGNGTRLTVT.